Listed below are T cell receptor beta chains from one sample, sequenced in a study of CXCR3-negative and CXCR3-positive naive CD8 T cells. TCRdb reprocessed the 5' RACE reads and reports one entry per CDR3 protein, with no DNA. In all, the sample yields 55,000 to 70,000 distinct CDR3 sequences. The source material was naive CXCR3+ CD8+ T cells from blood. The source of these receptors is a human donor in good health. Some clones in this sample may be carry-over from other donors' samples. CDR3s include the opening cysteine and the closing phenylalanine or tryptophan.

j_call v_call cdr3_aa
TRBJ2-2 TRBV7-2 CASSLAFSGELFF
TRBJ2-7 TRBV28 CASSLERGVFYEQYF
TRBJ2-7 TRBV7-3 CASSPSGAPYEQYF
TRBJ2-1 TRBV27 CASSPSTGRNEQFF
TRBJ2-7 TRBV11-2 CASSLQQGARGEQYF
TRBJ2-7 TRBV6-6 CASSYVGQGPYEQYF
TRBJ2-7 TRBV7-3 CASSSDSGEQYF
TRBJ2-5 TRBV24-1 CATSGDYDGRETQYF
TRBJ1-3 TRBV7-3 CASSLKGGSDGNTIYF
TRBJ1-2 TRBV14 CASSHPTSYGYTF
TRBJ2-2 TRBV2 CASLTGTGELFF
TRBJ2-7 TRBV6-5 CASSYEGQGAYEQYF
TRBJ2-7 TRBV29-1 CSAVGITGTYEQYF
TRBJ1-3 TRBV27 CASICSQRGGQSYSGNTIYF
TRBJ2-7 TRBV11-2 CASSFPFDGPYEQYF
TRBJ2-1 TRBV20-1 CSARDLMGTSYNEQFF
TRBJ1-1 TRBV28 CASSFISGRGDSEAFF
TRBJ2-7 TRBV5-6 CASSAQGNEQYF
TRBJ1-3 TRBV20-1 CSARPLEQTLSSGNTIYF
TRBJ2-7 TRBV9 CASSPGLGLSYEQYF
TRBJ1-2 TRBV27 CASRVGDYGYTF
TRBJ2-3 TRBV6-2/TRBV6-3 CASTPGGATDTQYF
TRBJ2-7 TRBV19 CASSPGLAGTDGYEQYF
TRBJ2-3 TRBV4-3 CASSQGTGTDTQYF
TRBJ1-1 TRBV5-1 CASSLLGRGDTEAFF
TRBJ2-7 TRBV7-3 CASTLGTGDSYEQYF
TRBJ2-3 TRBV6-4 CASSKGADTDTQYF
TRBJ1-2 TRBV29-1 CSVGPGGADGYTF
TRBJ2-4 TRBV11-2 CASSDYQKNIQYF
TRBJ2-7 TRBV7-9 CASSPRTGINEQYF
TRBJ2-1 TRBV9 CASSVTSGVANEQFF
TRBJ2-1 TRBV29-1 CSVGGGRSYNEQFF
TRBJ2-1 TRBV28 CASSFLGSQNEQFF
TRBJ2-1 TRBV6-2/TRBV6-3 CASSWTEYNEQFF
TRBJ2-4 TRBV21-1 CASSKGRRTGVAKNIQYF
TRBJ2-7 TRBV4-3 CASSQGYRTYEQYF
TRBJ2-7 TRBV7-9 CASSSWTGIYEQYF
TRBJ1-6 TRBV20-1 CSARDPTADNSPLHF
TRBJ2-7 TRBV6-6 CASSYEDITYEQYF
TRBJ1-3 TRBV20-1 CSARDFRDSGNTIYF
TRBJ2-3 TRBV7-2 CASSLTAPTDTQYF
TRBJ2-5 TRBV28 CASKRLAGRETQYF
TRBJ1-1 TRBV7-2 CASSHLTGLNTEAFF
TRBJ2-7 TRBV7-9 CASSLLLAGIHEQYF
TRBJ2-2 TRBV6-6 CASSYLGAGIPGELFF
TRBJ2-7 TRBV28 CASSRGDRGDEQYF
TRBJ2-7 TRBV28 CASSARGQTYEQYF
TRBJ2-1 TRBV29-1 CSVPLLGYNEQFF
TRBJ1-1 TRBV7-9 CASSFGGMGTEAFF
TRBJ2-5 TRBV7-9 CASSAQETQYF
TRBJ2-3 TRBV29-1 CSVEEDSTSTDTQYF
TRBJ2-7 TRBV6-2/TRBV6-3 CASSWGDLYEQYF
TRBJ2-7 TRBV27 CASSTTSGIAYEQYF
TRBJ2-2 TRBV4-3 CASSQLRPGGSGELFF
TRBJ2-1 TRBV4-3 CASSQEYPRTGFFHEQFF
TRBJ2-2 TRBV29-1 CSAVGTGESTGELFF
TRBJ2-1 TRBV28 CASSLSPGATGNEQFF
TRBJ2-1 TRBV20-1 CSAAPEDRSSYNEQFF
TRBJ1-1 TRBV5-1 CASSLEGHNTEAFF
TRBJ2-3 TRBV24-1 CATSEVGKSTDTQYF